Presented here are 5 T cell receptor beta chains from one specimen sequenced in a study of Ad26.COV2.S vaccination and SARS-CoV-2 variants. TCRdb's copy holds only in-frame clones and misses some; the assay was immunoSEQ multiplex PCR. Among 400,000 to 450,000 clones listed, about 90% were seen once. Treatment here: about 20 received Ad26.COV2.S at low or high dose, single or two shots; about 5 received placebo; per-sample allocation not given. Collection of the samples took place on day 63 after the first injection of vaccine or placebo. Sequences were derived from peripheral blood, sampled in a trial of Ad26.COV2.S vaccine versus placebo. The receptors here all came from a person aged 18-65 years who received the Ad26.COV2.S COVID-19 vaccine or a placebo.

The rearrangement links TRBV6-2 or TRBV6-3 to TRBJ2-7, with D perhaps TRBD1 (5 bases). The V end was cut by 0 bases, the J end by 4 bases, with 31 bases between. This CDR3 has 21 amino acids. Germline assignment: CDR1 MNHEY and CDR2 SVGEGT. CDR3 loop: CASSYSRTFTQAGKDSYEQYF. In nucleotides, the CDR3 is TGTGCCAGCAGTTACTCGAGAACTTTCACGCAGGCAGGGAAGGATTCTTACGAGCAGTACTTC.

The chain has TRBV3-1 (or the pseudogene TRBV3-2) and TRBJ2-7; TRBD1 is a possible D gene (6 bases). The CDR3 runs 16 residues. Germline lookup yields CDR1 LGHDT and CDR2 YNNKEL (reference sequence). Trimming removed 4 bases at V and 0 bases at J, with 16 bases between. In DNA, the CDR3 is TGTGCCAGCAGCCCTTCCAGGGGTATCTTCTCCTACGAGCAGTACTTC. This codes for CASSPSRGIFSYEQYF.

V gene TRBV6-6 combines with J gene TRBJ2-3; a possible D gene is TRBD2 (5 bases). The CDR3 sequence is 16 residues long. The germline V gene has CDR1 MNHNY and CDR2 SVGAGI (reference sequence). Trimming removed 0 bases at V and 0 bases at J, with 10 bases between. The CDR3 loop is CASSYSARTSTDTQYF. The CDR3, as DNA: TGTGCCAGCAGTTACTCGGCCCGGACTAGCACAGATACGCAGTATTTT.

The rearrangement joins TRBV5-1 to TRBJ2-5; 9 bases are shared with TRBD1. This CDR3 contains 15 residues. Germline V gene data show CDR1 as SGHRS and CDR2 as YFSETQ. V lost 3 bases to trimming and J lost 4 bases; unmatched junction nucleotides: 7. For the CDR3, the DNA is TGCGCCAGCAGCTGGCGACAGGGGGATGGAGAGACCCAGTACTTC. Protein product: CASSWRQGDGETQYF. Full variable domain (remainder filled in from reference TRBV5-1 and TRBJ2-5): KAGVTQTPRYLIKTRGQQVTLSCSPISGHRSVSWYQQTPGQGLQFLFEYFSETQRNKGNFPGRFSGRQFSNSRSEMNVSTLELGDSALYLCASSWRQGDGETQYFGPGTRLLVL.

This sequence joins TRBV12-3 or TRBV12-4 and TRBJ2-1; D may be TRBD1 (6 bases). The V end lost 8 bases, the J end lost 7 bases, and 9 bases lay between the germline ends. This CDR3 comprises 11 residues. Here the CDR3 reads CASQGTNEQFF. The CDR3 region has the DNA TGTGCCAGCCAGGGGACGAATGAGCAGTTCTTC.